This T cell receptor beta chain emerged from a study of cytomegalovirus exposure and HLA in healthy donors. Study-wide background: Approximately 81% of approximately 400 genotyped donors fell in the Caucasian-associated ancestry cluster. Regarding the study as a whole: In vitro assays verified that three CMV-associated chains recognized CMV antigens specifically. Researchers reported in a later analysis that a missense DCLRE1C variant was tied to TCR beta V- and J-gene trimming.

The PCR made use of 60 Vbeta and 13 Jbeta primers. Authors' data handling: Roughly 11 million of the 80 million or so unique TCR beta chains counted in a later analysis were shared. Some clones are missing from TCRdb's copy, which holds only in-frame ones; the method was immunoSEQ multiplex PCR. Clonal size and the V and J genes are those of that table, whereas D and trimming came from the DNA. This table holds about 150,000 clones, more than 70% found once. Concerning this clone itself: Its antigen is undetermined.

This CDR3 spans 14 amino acids. Per germline, CDR1 MDHEN and CDR2 SYDVKM. Trimming stripped 3 bases from V and 8 bases from J, with 14 bases between. The sequencing sample was made of PBMCs. The chain combines TRBV28 with TRBJ2-1, with D perhaps matching TRBD1 (6 bases). The receptor comes from a boy aged 2 to 9 in good health and CMV-seronegative. The CDR3 coding sequence is TGTGCCAGCAGTTTGACAGCAGGGGACGATGAGCAGTTCTTC. Translating it yields CASSLTAGDDEQFF. The full variable domain, with the rest looked up from reference TRBV28 and TRBJ2-1, is DVKVTQSSRYLVKRTGEKVFLECVQDMDHENMFWYRQDPGLGLRLIYFSYDVKMKEKGDIPEGYSVSREKKERFSLILESASTNQTSMYLCASSLTAGDDEQFFGPGTRLTVL.